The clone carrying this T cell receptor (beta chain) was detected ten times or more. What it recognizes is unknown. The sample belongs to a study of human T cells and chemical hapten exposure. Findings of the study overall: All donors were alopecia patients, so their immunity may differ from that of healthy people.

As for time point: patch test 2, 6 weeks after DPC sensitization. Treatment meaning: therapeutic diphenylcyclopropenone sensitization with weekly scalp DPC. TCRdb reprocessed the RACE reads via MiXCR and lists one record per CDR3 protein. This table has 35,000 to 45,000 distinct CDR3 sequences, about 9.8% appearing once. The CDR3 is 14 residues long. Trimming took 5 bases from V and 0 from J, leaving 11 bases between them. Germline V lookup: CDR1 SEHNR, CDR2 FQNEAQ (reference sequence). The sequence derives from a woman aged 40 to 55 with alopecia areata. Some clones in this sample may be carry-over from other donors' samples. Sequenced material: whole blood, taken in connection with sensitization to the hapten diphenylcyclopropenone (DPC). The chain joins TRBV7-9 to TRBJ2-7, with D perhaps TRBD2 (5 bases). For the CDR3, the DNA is TGTGCCAGCAGCGCCGGACTGACCTCCTACGAGCAGTACTTC. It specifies CASSAGLTSYEQYF.